One and the same sample provided the 21 T cell receptor beta chains below, sequenced in a study of beta chain features in type 1 diabetes (dated by TCRdb to 2017 to 2018). Library creation used the immunoSEQ multiplex PCR assay. All of the isolated RNA was reverse transcribed with the High Capacity cDNA Reverse Transcription Kit, so expressed TCRB transcripts were sequenced. What TCRdb holds here is the immuneACCESS table cut down to in-frame rearrangements. Part of the clones is not present; checked against another copy, under half of the missing clones reflect an unresolved V gene, and the others are unexplained. The sample table holds around 160,000 clones, of which about 44% were seen once. The ten largest make up around 0.39% of the sample. The sample was Tregs from blood. Per the publication, the cell subset or site label means: regulatory CD4+ T cells. Receptors originate from a young man in good health.

This sequence joins TRBV5-1 and TRBJ1-5; D is unclear. Trimming took 0 bases from V and 6 from J, leaving 13 bases between them. In germline, CDR1 is SGHRS, CDR2 YFSETQ. The CDR3 contains 15 residues. CDR3 loop: CASSLAAGGGQPQHF. The CDR3 nucleotides are TGCGCCAGCAGCTTGGCGGCGGGCGGCGGTCAGCCCCAGCATTTT.

This clone has just a few counts. The chain is built from TRBV10-3 and TRBJ2-1, with 11 bases aligning to TRBD1. The CDR3 runs to 14 residues. The germline V gene has CDR1 ENHRY and CDR2 SYGVKD. Germline trimming cut 6 bases from V and 5 bases from J; bases unmatched to any gene: 3. CDR3 DNA: TGTGCCATCAGCCCGGGACAGGGGGACAATGAGCAGTTCTTC. As protein: CAISPGQGDNEQFF.

The chain recombines TRBV7-2 with TRBJ1-1, with D maybe TRBD1 (5 bases). The V gene lost 4 bases and the J gene lost 0 bases, with 15 bases spanning the gap. Germline CDR1 SGHTA, CDR2 FQGNSA. This CDR3 comprises 16 residues. As DNA, the CDR3 is TGTGCCAGCAGCTCACAGGAAACCACCATGAACACTGAAGCTTTCTTT. This translates into CASSSQETTMNTEAFF.

The genes are TRBV5-1 and TRBJ2-1, with D unresolved. The germline CDR1 and CDR2 sequences are SGHRS and YFSETQ. Trimming stripped 0 bases from V and 3 bases from J, with 10 bases between. The CDR3 has 15 amino acids. The CDR3 DNA follows: TGCGCCAGCAGCTTGGACTCTCTTCTCTACAATGAGCAGTTCTTC. Translating gives CASSLDSLLYNEQFF.

This chain links TRBV5-1 with TRBJ2-7, with TRBD1 matching 7 bases. The V gene's germline CDR1 is SGHRS and CDR2 YFSETQ. This CDR3 is 14 amino acids long. Germline trimming cut 4 bases from V and 6 bases from J; bases unmatched to any gene: 10. Written as DNA, the CDR3 is TGCGCCAGCAGCCTTGTACAGGGGATGGCCGAGCAGTACTTC. Translated, it gives CASSLVQGMAEQYF.

This clone has a handful of counts. This chain uses TRBV18 with TRBJ2-5, with 7 bases that match TRBD2. This CDR3 region has 13 residues. Germline trimming cut 4 bases from V and 4 bases from J; bases unmatched to any gene: 3. CDR1 and CDR2 (germline): KGHSH, LQKENI. As DNA, the CDR3 is TGTGCCAGCTCACGTGGACTAGGAGAGACCCAGTACTTC. It specifies CASSRGLGETQYF.

The chain carries TRBV25-1 and TRBJ2-1; no definite D call. V dropped 4 bases and J dropped 12 bases, with 13 bases sitting between them. Germline V gene data show CDR1 as MGHDK and CDR2 as SYGVNS. There are 12 residues in the CDR3. This CDR3 is CASSASTIGQFF. In DNA, the CDR3 is TGTGCCAGCAGTGCCAGCACTATTGGGCAGTTCTTC.

J is TRBJ1-2 and V is TRBV7-2; tentatively, D is TRBD1 (5 bases). This CDR3 is 15 amino acids long. V lost 5 bases and J 2 bases, leaving 15 bases between the germline ends. Per germline, CDR1 SGHTA and CDR2 FQGNSA. The chain's CDR3 is CASSPGQRRNYGYTF. CDR3 coding DNA: TGTGCCAGCAGCCCCGGACAAAGGAGAAACTATGGCTACACCTTC.

In this sample, this clone turned up a few times. In the same sample, other DNA sequences code for this CDR3. The J gene is TRBJ1-5, the V gene TRBV10-3, with 7 bases identical to TRBD1. CDR3 length equals 14 residues. Germline V gives CDR1 ENHRY, CDR2 SYGVKD. V was clipped by 4 bases and J by 2 bases; unmatched bases: 2. The CDR3 sequence: CAISATGGNQPQHF. The CDR3 region has the DNA TGTGCCATCAGTGCCACAGGGGGCAATCAGCCCCAGCATTTT.

This clone turned up a few times. The gene calls are TRBV28 and TRBJ2-7; 11 nucleotides line up with TRBD2. The CDR3 loop spans 12 amino acids. Germline CDR1 MDHEN, CDR2 SYDVKM. J gave up 13 bases and V 6 bases, and 8 bases lay outside the gene matches. The CDR3 protein is CASRLAGEGKYF. Written as DNA, the CDR3 is TGTGCCAGCAGACTAGCGGGAGAAGGAAAATACTTC.

The V and J genes are TRBV7-2 and TRBJ2-5; D ambiguous. The J call may be faulty, since TRBJ2-7 better matches the DNA end. Per the germline V gene, CDR1 is SGHTA and CDR2 is FQGNSA. This CDR3 region has 14 residues. The CDR3 region is CASSLAQASYEQYF. In DNA form, the CDR3 reads TGTGCCAGCAGCTTAGCGCAGGCCTCCTACGAGCAGTACTTC.

The V gene is TRBV6-5, the J gene TRBJ2-1; 13 positions match TRBD2. The CDR3 is 13 residues long. J was trimmed by 8 bases and V by 9 bases; bases with no gene match: 4. In germline, CDR1 is MNHEY, CDR2 SVGAGI. The CDR3 spells CASKGLAGHEQFF. CDR3 nucleotide sequence: TGTGCCAGTAAGGGACTAGCGGGGCATGAGCAGTTCTTC.

The rearrangement joins TRBV27 to TRBJ1-2; no clear D. There are 18 residues in the CDR3. Germline CDR1 MNHEY, CDR2 SMNVEV (reference sequence). Trimming left V 5 bases short and J 2 bases short, with 24 bases between. CDR3 amino acids: CASSPAHYYLTPNYGYTF. The CDR3 region has the DNA TGTGCCAGCAGTCCCGCTCATTATTATCTTACACCCAACTATGGCTACACCTTC.

Only a few counts were recorded for this clone. The V and J genes are TRBV6-6 and TRBJ2-7; no reliable D call. This CDR3 comprises 11 residues. CDR1 MNHNY and CDR2 SVGAGI come from the germline V gene (reference sequence). Trimming removed 9 bases from V and 2 bases from J, with 8 bases in between. CDR3 sequence: CASRGPYEQYF. CDR3 DNA: TGTGCCAGTAGAGGCCCCTACGAGCAGTACTTC.

The chain is built from TRBV9 and TRBJ2-3; possibly TRBD1 for D (6 bases). The CDR3 sequence is 16 residues long. Germline CDR1 SGDLS, CDR2 YYNGEE. The ends were cut back, 0 bases at V and 1 base at J, with 12 bases in the middle. CDR3 amino acids: CASSVDWDTRTDTQYF. The DNA of the CDR3 is TGTGCCAGCAGCGTAGATTGGGACACGCGCACAGATACGCAGTATTTT.

The chain has TRBV6-6 and TRBJ2-5; 9 positions agree with TRBD1. The germline V gene has CDR1 MNHNY and CDR2 SVGAGI (reference sequence). Trimming cost V 7 bases and J 5 bases; bases outside gene matches: 8. This CDR3 region has 14 residues. Here the CDR3 DNA reads TGTGCCAGCAACGAATACAGGGGGCGGGAGACCCAGTACTTC. Amino acid sequence: CASNEYRGRETQYF.

In this sample, this clone turned up a few times. This sequence joins TRBV18 and TRBJ1-3, with TRBD1 matching over 7 bases. Germline-derived CDR1 and CDR2 are KGHSH and LQKENI. The CDR3 is made up of 16 amino acids. Trimming took 3 bases from V and 4 from J; bases not matched to a gene: 9. The CDR3 protein is CASSPRQGGYGNTIYF. DNA for the CDR3: TGTGCCAGCTCACCGAGACAGGGTGGATACGGAAACACCATATATTTT.

This chain uses TRBV28 with TRBJ2-1; 9 nucleotides align to TRBD1. The V gene end was trimmed by 7 bases and the J gene end by 6 bases; junction bases not matched to a gene: 10. The CDR3 consists of 15 residues. Germline loops: CDR1 MDHEN, CDR2 SYDVKM. This chain's CDR3 is CASTHRGRWINEQFF. CDR3 nucleotides: TGTGCCAGCACCCACAGGGGGCGCTGGATCAATGAGCAGTTCTTC. Looking up the rest from reference TRBV28 and TRBJ2-1 gives the full variable domain: DVKVTQSSRYLVKRTGEKVFLECVQDMDHENMFWYRQDPGLGLRLIYFSYDVKMKEKGDIPEGYSVSREKKERFSLILESASTNQTSMYLCASTHRGRWINEQFFGPGTRLTVL.

This clone has a single count. This chain uses TRBV28 with TRBJ1-1; possible D gene TRBD1, 5 bases. This CDR3 region has 13 residues. The V gene lost 0 bases and the J gene lost 5 bases, with 7 bases spanning the gap. Germline V gives CDR1 MDHEN, CDR2 SYDVKM. The CDR3 protein is CASSLWGGTEAFF. CDR3 coding DNA: TGTGCCAGCAGTTTATGGGGGGGGACTGAAGCTTTCTTT.

This clone was seen a handful of times. The rearrangement links TRBV7-9 to TRBJ2-7, with 7 bases that match TRBD1. V lost 1 base, J lost 9 bases, and 9 bases stayed unmatched. CDR1 and CDR2 from the germline V gene are SEHNR and FQNEAQ (reference sequence). The CDR3 is made up of 14 amino acids. The CDR3 loop is CASSLGQGDQRQYF. The CDR3 DNA follows: TGTGCCAGCAGCTTAGGTCAGGGGGATCAGCGGCAGTACTTC. The variable domain in full, with the rest retrieved from reference TRBV7-9 and TRBJ2-7, is DTGVSQNPRHKITKRGQNVTFRCDPISEHNRLYWYRQTLGQGPEFLTYFQNEAQLEKSRLLSDRFSAERPKGSFSTLEIQRTEQGDSAMYLCASSLGQGDQRQYFGPGTRLTVT.

This clone was observed a few times. The genes are TRBV2 and TRBJ1-1; TRBD1 might be the D (5 bases). The CDR3 covers 15 residues. Germline V gene lookup returns CDR1 SNHLY and CDR2 FYNNEI. V was trimmed by 7 bases and J by 3 bases, leaving 18 bases between them. CDR3 residues: CASISGGEGYTEAFF. As DNA, the CDR3 is TGTGCCAGCATTTCCGGGGGAGAGGGGTACACTGAAGCTTTCTTT.